This TCR beta chain was recovered during a study of vaccination and CD4 T cells after COVID-19. This CDR3 has 13 amino acids. V lost 0 bases, J lost 5 bases, and 7 bases lay in between. In germline, CDR1 is LGHNA, CDR2 YNFKEQ. Regarding this clonotype: The antigen is unknown.

The Oncomine TCR Beta short-read assay was applied to DNA of cultured CD4+ T cells. TCRdb independently ran MiXCR on the PCR reads; one entry per CDR3 protein. Of fewer than 20,000 distinct CDR3 sequences listed, about 39% are singletons. Noted treatment: approximately nine-day PBMC culture with coronavirus spike peptide pools or control peptides (ViraFEST assay). The source is a human donor who had recovered from COVID-19. The starting material was CD4+ T cells from blood, cultured in vitro, obtained after SARS-CoV-2 vaccination. V usage is TRBV4-2 and J usage is TRBJ1-2; D remains ambiguous. In DNA, the CDR3 is TGTGCCAGCAGCCAAGATCTGGGTTATGGCTACACCTTC. Translating gives CASSQDLGYGYTF.